This is a list of T cell receptor beta chains from one sample in a study of cytomegalovirus exposure and HLA in healthy donors. Assay: immunoSEQ multiplex PCR; the TCRdb copy retains only in-frame clones and omits some. The table for this sample gives 75,000 to 100,000 clones. Sequencing was performed on PBMCs. These receptors were taken from an older woman in good health and CMV-seronegative. Each CDR3 is given with its conserved first and last residue. A D gene is named only where the DNA matches it firmly.

j_call	d_call	v_call	cdr3_nt	cdr3_aa
TRBJ1-6	TRBD1	TRBV5-6	TGTGCCAGCAGCAACAGGGGCGCTAATTCACCCCTCCACTTT	CASSNRGANSPLHF
TRBJ2-3	-	TRBV19	TGTGCCAGTAGTATAGGTTCGGATTCGGGTTTACGAGATACGCAGTATTTT	CASSIGSDSGLRDTQYF
TRBJ2-3	TRBD2	TRBV7-3	TGTGCCAGCAGCTTAATCGGCGCTAGCGGTATGGGTGCAGATACGCAGTATTTT	CASSLIGASGMGADTQYF
TRBJ2-7	-	TRBV27	TGTGCCAGCAGTTTGGGACCCGGAGGGCTCTACGAGCAGTACTTC	CASSLGPGGLYEQYF
TRBJ2-3	TRBD2	TRBV10-3	TGTGCCACCGGACTAGCGGCCACAGATACGCAGTATTTT	CATGLAATDTQYF
TRBJ1-2	TRBD1	TRBV20-1	TGCAGTTCCTCGACAGGGTACGGCTACACCTTC	CSSSTGYGYTF
TRBJ1-2	-	TRBV2	TGTGCCAGCAACCCCACGACTGGATCCAACTATGGCTACACCTTC	CASNPTTGSNYGYTF
TRBJ2-5	TRBD2	TRBV5-6	TGTGCCAGCAGCTCCCGGACTAGCGGGAGGGCCGAGGAGACCCAGTACTTC	CASSSRTSGRAEETQYF
TRBJ1-5	-	TRBV11-2	TGTGCCAGCAGCTTAGGGGCTAATCAGCCCCAGCATTTT	CASSLGANQPQHF
TRBJ2-1	TRBD2	TRBV9	TGTGCCAGCGCTCCGGGACTAGCGGGAGAAGGGCTCTACAATGAGCAGTTCTTC	CASAPGLAGEGLYNEQFF
TRBJ2-7	TRBD2	TRBV10-2	TGCGCCAGCAGTTCTGGGACTAGCGGGGCCTACGAGCAGTACTTC	CASSSGTSGAYEQYF
TRBJ2-3	TRBD2	TRBV19	TGTGCCAGTAGTATAGATCAGGGCGGGAGAGTGGCAGATACGCAGTATTTT	CASSIDQGGRVADTQYF
TRBJ1-1	-	TRBV19	TGTGCCAGTAGTCCCTGGGGGGGGCCCGCTGCTGAAGCTTTCTTT	CASSPWGGPAAEAFF
TRBJ1-2	-	TRBV7-2	TGTGCCAGCAGCGGGCATGGCTACACCTTC	CASSGHGYTF
TRBJ1-1	TRBD1	TRBV28	TGTGCCAGCAGCCCAGGGGGCACTGAAGCTTTCTTT	CASSPGGTEAFF
TRBJ2-2	-	TRBV7-6	TGTGCCAGCAGCCCCCGGGTCGGCACCGGGGAGCTGTTTTTT	CASSPRVGTGELFF
TRBJ2-3	-	TRBV5-1	TGCGCCAGCAGCCGTAACCCGGGACTGGGGACAGATACGCAGTATTTT	CASSRNPGLGTDTQYF
TRBJ2-1	TRBD2	TRBV10-2	TGCGCCAGCAGGCAATCTAGCGGGAGCGGCGGGCTTGAGCAGTTCTTC	CASRQSSGSGGLEQFF
TRBJ2-5	-	TRBV10-3	TGTGCCATCAGTCCAGGGGCCCTGGGTTGGTCCCAGTACTTC	CAISPGALGWSQYF
TRBJ2-3	TRBD2	TRBV14	TGTGCCAGCAGCCAGGGAATCCTAGGACTAGTCGATACAGATACGCAGTATTTT	CASSQGILGLVDTDTQYF
TRBJ2-3	TRBD2	TRBV27	TGTGCCAGCAAGATATTAGGGACTAGCGGGATAAATACGCAGTATTTT	CASKILGTSGINTQYF
TRBJ2-5	-	TRBV14	TGTGCCAGCAGCCCATCTCCGGGACTCCTCTCCGAGACCCAGTACTTC	CASSPSPGLLSETQYF
TRBJ2-7	TRBD1	TRBV5-4	TGTGCCAGCAGCCTGGGACAGGGGAGCTCCTACGAGCAGTACTTC	CASSLGQGSSYEQYF
TRBJ2-7	TRBD2	TRBV7-9	TGTGCCAGCAGCCCCGGGGGAGCGGGAGGTAACGAGCAGTACTTC	CASSPGGAGGNEQYF
TRBJ2-5	-	TRBV7-9	TGTGCCAGCAGCTTTGAAGGGAGCCAAGAGACCCAGTACTTC	CASSFEGSQETQYF
TRBJ2-5	TRBD2	TRBV5-6	TGTGCCAGCAGCATGACTAGCGGGGCCACCCTGGAGCAGTACTTC	CASSMTSGATLEQYF
TRBJ1-3	TRBD1	TRBV10-3	TGTGCCATCAGTGAGTTGCCGCCGGGACAGGGACCCTTCGACTCTGGAAACACCATATATTTT	CAISELPPGQGPFDSGNTIYF
TRBJ2-7	TRBD2	TRBV7-6	TGTGCCAGCAGCCACACTAGCGGACCCTACGAGCAGTACTTC	CASSHTSGPYEQYF
TRBJ2-5	TRBD2	TRBV19	TGTGCCAGTAGTATAGGCGGGGGGACCCAAGAGACCCAGTACTTC	CASSIGGGTQETQYF
TRBJ2-7	-	TRBV7-2	TGTGCCAGCAGCTTATCTCCGGGAACCTACGAGCAGTACTTC	CASSLSPGTYEQYF
TRBJ2-7	TRBD2	TRBV28	TGTGCCAGCAGTTTAATGAGTAGCGGGGCTATCTACGAGCAGTACTTC	CASSLMSSGAIYEQYF
TRBJ2-2	TRBD2	TRBV18	TGTGCCAGCTCACCATCGGTAGCGGGAGGTACGAACACCGGGGAGCTGTTTTTT	CASSPSVAGGTNTGELFF
TRBJ2-7	-	TRBV5-6	TGTGCCAGCAGCTCTAAAGGGGGAAGATACGAGCAGTACTTC	CASSSKGGRYEQYF
TRBJ2-1	-	TRBV7-2	TGTGCCAGCAGCGAGGTTTGGTCCAATGAGCAGTTCTTC	CASSEVWSNEQFF
TRBJ2-7	-	TRBV2	TGTGCCAGCAGCCCTACTAGACCGAACTCGCAGGAGCAGTACTTC	CASSPTRPNSQEQYF
TRBJ2-7	-	TRBV28	TGTGCCAGCATGCCCCCTCTCGGAGGGGTATTTGAGAACGAGCAGTACTTC	CASMPPLGGVFENEQYF
TRBJ2-7	TRBD1	TRBV11-2	TGTGCCAGCAGCATGGGACAGGGAGGCCTTTACTTC	CASSMGQGGLYF
TRBJ1-1	-	TRBV7-9	TGTGCCAGCAGCTTGGAGGGTGGCACTGAAGCTTTCTTT	CASSLEGGTEAFF
TRBJ2-3	-	TRBV19	TGTGCCAGTAAAGGGCGGGACCCTTCAGATACGCAGTATTTT	CASKGRDPSDTQYF
TRBJ2-3	TRBD2	TRBV6-6	TGTGCCAGCAAAGATAGCGGGAGTAGGACAGATACGCAGTATTTT	CASKDSGSRTDTQYF
TRBJ2-1	-	TRBV11-3	TGTGCCAGCAGCTGGGTGGGAGAGGATGAGCAGTTCTTC	CASSWVGEDEQFF
TRBJ2-1	TRBD2	TRBV11-1	TGTGCCAGCAGCTTATTAGCGGGAGGCTACAATGAGCAGTTCTTC	CASSLLAGGYNEQFF
TRBJ1-3	TRBD1	TRBV6-1	TGTGCCAGCAGTGACATTGGACAGGCTATCTCTGGAAACACCATATATTTT	CASSDIGQAISGNTIYF
TRBJ2-5	TRBD2	TRBV11-2	TGTGCCAGCAGCTTCTTCGCGGGAGCCCAAGAGACCCAGTACTTC	CASSFFAGAQETQYF
TRBJ1-1	-	TRBV28	TGTGCCAGCCATGAGTCCGGTTGGGGGGTGACTGAAGCTTTCTTT	CASHESGWGVTEAFF
TRBJ2-1	TRBD2	TRBV9	TGTGCCAGCAGCGACCAGACTAGCGGTTCGCAGTTCTTC	CASSDQTSGSQFF
TRBJ2-3	TRBD2	TRBV6-5	TGTGCCAGCAGTCCGATAGCGGGAGGCACAGATACGCAGTATTTT	CASSPIAGGTDTQYF
TRBJ1-1	-	TRBV5-1	TGCGCCAGCAGCTCCGGGAGAACTGAAGCTTTCTTT	CASSSGRTEAFF
TRBJ2-2	-	TRBV4-3	TGCGCCAGCAGCCAAGGCCCCGCCGGGGGGAACACCGGGGAGCTGTTTTTT	CASSQGPAGGNTGELFF
TRBJ2-1	TRBD2	TRBV6-1	TGTGCCAGCAGTGAAGCGCTCGGAACTAGCGGGAGAGGGGATGAGCAGTTCTTC	CASSEALGTSGRGDEQFF
TRBJ2-1	-	TRBV7-3	TGTGCCAGCAGCTTAAGGCCAGACAATGAGCAGTTCTTC	CASSLRPDNEQFF
TRBJ2-3	-	TRBV9	TGTGCCAGCAGCGCCACTAGTGTCTCCACAGATACGCAGTATTTT	CASSATSVSTDTQYF
TRBJ1-1	-	TRBV2	TGTGCCAGCAGGGTACGGGGTAGGGTTAATACTGAAGCTTTCTTT	CASRVRGRVNTEAFF
TRBJ2-2	-	TRBV6-5	TGTGCCAGCAGTTACTCGACTCGGGACACCGGGGAGCTGTTTTTT	CASSYSTRDTGELFF
TRBJ2-3	TRBD2	TRBV5-1	TGCGCCAGCAGCTTGGGGACTAGCGGGAGGGCGACAGATACGCAGTATTTT	CASSLGTSGRATDTQYF
TRBJ1-1	TRBD1	TRBV2	TGTGCCAGCAGCGGGCAGGGGGGAGGTATCACTGAAGCTTTCTTT	CASSGQGGGITEAFF